One and the same sample provided the 22 T cell receptor beta chains below, sequenced in a study of blood T cell repertoires in COVID-19. Profiled with immunoSEQ multiplex PCR; TCRdb holds only in-frame clones, not every one. The sample lists under 140,000 clones; around 90% were seen once. What was sequenced was peripheral blood. These receptors all stem from a woman aged 45-65 years with acute or convalescent COVID-19.

The CDR3 spells CASSQGRAGRAQYF. CDR3 bases: TGTGCCAGCAGCCAAGGGCGAGCGGGACGGGCCCAGTACTTC. This chain connects TRBV3-1 (or the pseudogene TRBV3-2) to TRBJ2-5; TRBD2 matches at 7 bases. Per germline, CDR1 LGHDT and CDR2 YNNKEL (reference sequence). The V and J ends lost 1 base and 9 bases, in that order; junction bases with no gene match: 8. The CDR3 sequence is 14 residues long.

The V call is TRBV11-2, the J call TRBJ2-2; D uncertain. This CDR3 is 15 amino acids long. Germline CDR1 is SGHAT and CDR2 is FQNNGV. Trimming pared 0 bases from V and 7 bases from J, leaving 12 bases between. The CDR3 nucleotides are TGTGCCAGCAGCTTAGATCCCAGCGAAGGCGGGGAGCTGTTTTTT. Amino acid sequence: CASSLDPSEGGELFF.

The sample holds one count of this clone. This chain joins TRBV5-4 and TRBJ1-2; D possibly corresponds to TRBD1 (5 bases). The CDR3 contains 13 residues. V was clipped by 0 bases and J by 8 bases, with 11 bases between them. Germline V gene lookup returns CDR1 SGHNT and CDR2 YYREEE (reference sequence). CDR3 region: CASSLVGEVGYTF. CDR3 coding DNA: TGTGCCAGCAGCTTGGTAGGGGAAGTAGGCTACACCTTC.

V and J are TRBV24-1 and TRBJ2-7; 9 bases are a match to TRBD2. This CDR3 spans 16 amino acids. Germline loops: CDR1 KGHDR, CDR2 SFDVKD. The V segment lost 3 bases and the J segment 2 bases; nucleotides outside the gene matches: 7. CDR3 bases: TGTGCCACCAGTGATACCACTAGCGGGCGAGCCTACGAGCAGTACTTC. Translated, it gives CATSDTTSGRAYEQYF.

The rearrangement joins TRBV5-4 to TRBJ2-5; 8 bases map to TRBD1. The CDR3 is made up of 15 amino acids. The V segment lost 0 bases and the J segment 2 bases; nucleotides outside the gene matches: 3. Per the germline V gene, CDR1 is SGHNT and CDR2 is YYREEE (reference sequence). The CDR3 loop is CASSLGTGRQETQYF. Written as DNA, the CDR3 is TGTGCCAGCAGCTTGGGGACAGGGAGGCAAGAGACCCAGTACTTC. Filled out from reference TRBV5-4 and TRBJ2-5, the complete variable domain reads ETGVTQSPTHLIKTRGQQVTLRCSSQSGHNTVSWYQQALGQGPQFIFQYYREEENGRGNFPPRFSGLQFPNYSSELNVNALELDDSALYLCASSLGTGRQETQYFGPGTRLLVL.

The chain employs TRBV28 and TRBJ2-2; no clear D gene. The CDR3 length is 17 residues. V gave up 5 bases and J gave up 4 bases, with 20 bases separating them. CDR1 MDHEN and CDR2 SYDVKM come from the germline V gene. The CDR3, as DNA: TGTGCCAGCAGTCCCGATCCCCCCGGCTTAGCCACCGGGGAGCTGTTTTTT. Translation gives CASSPDPPGLATGELFF.

The rearrangement links TRBV2 to TRBJ2-1, with D tentatively TRBD2 (5 bases). V was clipped by 2 bases and J by 3 bases, with 11 bases between them. Germline values: CDR1 SNHLY, CDR2 FYNNEI. The CDR3 extends over 15 amino acids. The CDR3 is CASSESPGIYNEQFF. CDR3 sequence (DNA): TGTGCCAGCAGTGAAAGCCCGGGAATCTACAATGAGCAGTTCTTC.

V is TRBV6-5 and J is TRBJ2-7; TRBD2 is a possible D gene (5 bases). Germline V gene data show CDR1 as MNHEY and CDR2 as SVGAGI. V lost 10 bases, J lost 4 bases, and 20 bases lay in between. This CDR3 region has 14 residues. The CDR3 here is CATTGGPHLYEQYF. The CDR3 coding sequence is TGTGCCACCACCGGCGGGCCCCACTTGTACGAGCAGTACTTC.

The V gene is TRBV2, the J gene TRBJ1-5; 7 bases line up with TRBD1. The germline V gene encodes CDR1 SNHLY and CDR2 FYNNEI. The CDR3 is made up of 16 amino acids. The ends lost 1 base at V and 6 bases at J; junction bases unmatched: 9. The CDR3 DNA reads TGTGCCAGCAGTGAAGAAGAAAGGGGGCTGGGTCAGCCCCAGCATTTT. Translated: CASSEEERGLGQPQHF.

This sequence joins TRBV2 and TRBJ1-4; D perhaps matches TRBD1 (5 bases). Germline loops: CDR1 SNHLY, CDR2 FYNNEI. The CDR3 is made up of 13 amino acids. V was shortened by 7 bases and J by 6 bases, with 12 bases between the two germline ends. The DNA for the CDR3 is TGTGCCAGCAATAAAGTAGGGGATGAAAAACTGTTTTTT. This encodes CASNKVGDEKLFF.

V gene TRBV3-1 (or the pseudogene TRBV3-2) combines with J gene TRBJ1-4; D gene uncertain. The CDR3 sequence is 15 residues long. Trimming stripped 1 base from V and 5 bases from J, with 11 bases between. Germline CDR1 reads LGHDT; CDR2 reads YNNKEL (reference sequence). The CDR3 DNA is TGTGCCAGCAGCCAAGGTGCGGCGGGGAATGAAAAACTGTTTTTT. Protein product: CASSQGAAGNEKLFF.

The chain employs TRBV19 and TRBJ2-2; maybe TRBD1 (5 bases). From germline, CDR1 is LNHDA and CDR2 SQIVND (reference sequence). V gave up 5 bases and J gave up 5 bases, with 15 bases separating them. This CDR3 spans 15 amino acids. The CDR3 region has the DNA TGTGCCAGTAGTCGGGCCAGGGAAAGGACCGGGGAGCTGTTTTTT. This codes for CASSRARERTGELFF.

This clone was observed a single time. The chain couples TRBV28 to TRBJ2-3, with 9 positions matching TRBD2. The CDR3 is made up of 16 amino acids. Germline-derived CDR1 and CDR2 are MDHEN and SYDVKM. Germline trimming cut 8 bases from V and 5 bases from J; bases unmatched to any gene: 14. CDR3 nucleotide sequence: TGTGCCAGCGGTAGCGGGAGAGGGGCCCGAGGAGATACGCAGTATTTT. Residues: CASGSGRGARGDTQYF.

This rearrangement joins TRBV2 to TRBJ1-1; D remains unclear. Germline V gives CDR1 SNHLY, CDR2 FYNNEI. V lost 7 bases and J 4 bases, leaving 22 bases between the germline ends. CDR3 length equals 16 residues. CDR3 in DNA: TGTGCCAGCACTGACGTGGCGGCCCCAGAGGGCACTGAAGCTTTCTTT. It is translated as CASTDVAAPEGTEAFF.

V and J are TRBV2 and TRBJ2-7; perhaps TRBD1 as D (6 bases). Trimming removed 4 bases from V and 2 bases from J, with 6 bases in between. The CDR3 runs to 12 residues. The V gene's germline CDR1 is SNHLY and CDR2 FYNNEI. In DNA form, the CDR3 reads TGTGCCAGCAGTGGGACAGCCTACGAGCAGTACTTC. This encodes CASSGTAYEQYF.

The rearrangement uses TRBV11-3 and TRBJ2-3; 7 bases align to TRBD1. CDR3 length: 14 amino acids. Germline V gene lookup returns CDR1 SGHNT and CDR2 YENEEA. V shed 1 base and J 6 bases; nucleotides not matched to a gene: 4. The CDR3 DNA sequence: TGTGCCAGCAGCTTAGGACAGGGAACGGATACGCAGTATTTT. Translated: CASSLGQGTDTQYF.

This sequence joins TRBV27 and TRBJ1-6; D gene ambiguous. The germline V gene encodes CDR1 MNHEY and CDR2 SMNVEV (reference sequence). Trimming shortened V by 5 bases and J by 7 bases, and 9 bases separated the two germline ends. This CDR3 has 13 residues. DNA for the CDR3: TGTGCCAGCAGTCTCCGGGAGAATTCACCCCTCCACTTT. Translated: CASSLRENSPLHF.

This chain links TRBV2 with TRBJ1-5; no clear D gene. Germline CDR1 reads SNHLY; CDR2 reads FYNNEI. Trimming shortened V by 3 bases and J by 9 bases, and 12 bases separated the two germline ends. The CDR3 runs to 13 residues. DNA for the CDR3: TGTGCCAGCAGTGACATGAACCGGGGGCCCCAGCATTTT. This gives the protein CASSDMNRGPQHF.

The genes are TRBV14 and TRBJ2-7; D possibly corresponds to TRBD2 (6 bases). Germline assignment: CDR1 SGHDN and CDR2 FVKESK. CDR3 length: 16 amino acids. V was cut by 3 bases and J by 0 bases, with 15 bases left in between. CDR3 region: CASSHPGGGGSYEQYF. The CDR3 DNA reads TGTGCCAGCAGCCACCCCGGGGGAGGCGGCTCCTACGAGCAGTACTTC.

This clone was counted a single time. The CDR3 DNA follows: TGTGCCAGCAGCAGAGCCCGGGACCTCGGGGGTGAGCAGTTCTTC. It encodes CASSRARDLGGEQFF. The V gene is TRBV7-2, the J gene TRBJ2-1, with a weak D call TRBD2 (6 bases). The V gene's germline CDR1 is SGHTA and CDR2 FQGNSA. This CDR3 comprises 15 residues. With 5 bases removed from V and 9 bases from J, the gap between germline ends came to 20 bases.

The chain has TRBV5-1 and TRBJ1-6; 12 positions match TRBD1. The ends lost 4 bases at V and 7 bases at J; junction bases unmatched: 3. CDR1 and CDR2 (germline): SGHRS, YFSETQ. This CDR3 region has 15 residues. The CDR3 is CASSRGQGANSPLHF. Here the CDR3 DNA reads TGCGCCAGCAGCAGGGGACAGGGGGCAAATTCACCCCTCCACTTT.

The chain has TRBV30 and TRBJ2-3, with TRBD2 as a possible D gene (6 bases). Looked up from germline, CDR1 is GTSNPN and CDR2 is SVGIG (reference sequence). V dropped 4 bases and J dropped 3 bases, with 14 bases sitting between them. The CDR3 extends over 14 amino acids. The DNA of the CDR3 is TGTGCCTGGACCGGGGGTTTAGAGACAGATACGCAGTATTTT. The encoded protein is CAWTGGLETDTQYF. Full variable domain (remainder filled in from reference TRBV30 and TRBJ2-3): SQTIHQWPATLVQPVGSPLSLECTVEGTSNPNLYWYRQAAGRGLQLLFYSVGIGQISSEVPQNLSASRPQDRQFILSSKKLLLSDSGFYLCAWTGGLETDTQYFGPGTRLTVL.